The 11 T cell receptor beta chains presented below share a single source sample, sequenced in a study of vaccination effects on CD4 cells after COVID-19. What these receptors recognize is not known. CD4+ T cells were isolated after less than 12 days of culture. Method: immunoSEQ multiplex PCR; TCRdb's copy keeps in-frame clones and lacks some. The sample has about 50,000 clones; 60% to 85% are singletons. The sequencing here drew on CD4+ T cells from PBMCs cultured without peptide, taken before COVID-19 vaccination. Every receptor here comes from a human donor who received a COVID-19 vaccine.

This clone came up a few times. V gene TRBV2 combines with J gene TRBJ2-7, with D possibly being TRBD1 (6 bases). The CDR3 is 13 amino acids. Trimming left V 8 bases short and J 7 bases short, with 18 bases between. Germline CDR1 is SNHLY and CDR2 is FYNNEI. The CDR3: CASYLKGGGEQYV. DNA for the CDR3: TGTGCCAGCTACCTAAAAGGGGGTGGTGAGCAGTACGTC.

The gene calls are TRBV2 and TRBJ2-1; TRBD2 matches at 13 bases. Germline assignment: CDR1 SNHLY and CDR2 FYNNEI. The CDR3 contains 16 residues. V was pared by 4 bases and J by 5 bases, with 5 bases of the junction left unmatched. Written as DNA, the CDR3 is TGTGCCAGCAGTGTGTTCGGGACTAGCGGGGACAATGAGCAGTTCTTC. As protein: CASSVFGTSGDNEQFF.

The chain uses TRBV9 and TRBJ1-1, with D possibly TRBD1 on 6 matching bases. Between the trimmed V and J ends, which lost 3 bases and 10 bases, there was a span of 10 bases. The CDR3 extends over 11 amino acids. Looked up from germline, CDR1 is SGDLS and CDR2 is YYNGEE. CDR3 in amino acids: CASSAGGLAFF. The DNA of the CDR3 is TGTGCCAGCAGCGCCGGGGGCCTAGCTTTCTTT.

The rearrangement joins TRBV7-2 to TRBJ2-1; maybe TRBD2 (7 bases). CDR3 length equals 14 residues. Germline V gives CDR1 SGHTA, CDR2 FQGNSA. V lost 5 bases and J lost 3, with 11 bases in between. The CDR3 loop reads CASSGGAFYNEQFF. CDR3 nucleotides: TGTGCCAGCAGCGGGGGGGCGTTCTACAATGAGCAGTTCTTC.

The chain joins TRBV7-8 to TRBJ1-2; D gene ambiguous. CDR1 and CDR2 (germline): SGHVS, FQNEAQ. The CDR3 is made up of 14 amino acids. V lost 5 bases, J lost 4 bases, and 14 bases lay in between. The CDR3 sequence is CASSPASIGYGYTF. CDR3 DNA sequence: TGTGCCAGCAGCCCTGCATCGATCGGCTATGGCTACACCTTC.

The chain recombines TRBV5-5 with TRBJ2-3; 10 nucleotides match TRBD2. Germline-derived CDR1 and CDR2 are SGHKS and YYEKEE (reference sequence). The CDR3 loop spans 17 amino acids. V shed 4 bases and J 0 bases; nucleotides not matched to a gene: 8. The CDR3 nucleotides read TGTGCCAGCAGCCGTACTAGCGGGGAGTCTAGCACAGATACGCAGTATTTT. Encoded protein: CASSRTSGESSTDTQYF.

This clone was counted between two and nine times. This chain joins TRBV10-1 and TRBJ2-1; TRBD2 matches at 13 bases. With V trimmed by 6 bases and J by 5 bases, 4 bases remained unmatched. Per germline, CDR1 WNHNN and CDR2 SYGVQD (reference sequence). The CDR3 sequence is 15 residues long. The CDR3 reads CASRKGTSGDNEQFF. The CDR3 DNA reads as TGCGCCAGCAGGAAAGGGACTAGCGGGGACAATGAGCAGTTCTTC.

This chain uses TRBV4-1 with TRBJ2-1; TRBD2 aligns across 12 bases. Germline V gene sequence: CDR1 MGHRA, CDR2 YSYEKL. CDR3 length: 17 amino acids. Unmatched junction bases numbered 7, after V lost 0 bases and J lost 7 bases. The CDR3 protein is CASSQERLAGANNEQFF. The CDR3, as DNA: TGCGCCAGCAGCCAAGAACGACTAGCGGGGGCGAATAATGAGCAGTTCTTC.

The rearrangement uses TRBV6-4 and TRBJ1-2; D is ambiguous. CDR3 length: 12 amino acids. CDR1 is MRHNA, CDR2 SNTAGT, per germline. V shed 3 bases and J shed 4 bases, with 6 bases lying between them. The CDR3 loop is CASSEDGYGYTF. The CDR3 region has the DNA TGTGCCAGCAGTGAGGACGGCTATGGCTACACCTTC.

The chain is built from TRBV9 and TRBJ2-3, with 10 nucleotides matching TRBD1. The CDR3 runs to 17 residues. Germline V gene lookup returns CDR1 SGDLS and CDR2 YYNGEE. J gave up 6 bases and V 0 bases, and 10 bases lay outside the gene matches. CDR3 nucleotide sequence: TGTGCCAGCAGCGTAGTGGGGACAGGGGATTTTCGGGATACGCAGTATTTT. It encodes CASSVVGTGDFRDTQYF.

The CDR3 DNA reads TGCGCCAGCAGTCTCTACCGTCAGATAATGAACACTGAAGCTTTCTTT. Its translation is CASSLYRQIMNTEAFF. This chain links TRBV4-3 with TRBJ1-1; D not certain. Germline values: CDR1 LGHNA, CDR2 YSLEER. Trimming stripped 6 bases from V and 0 bases from J, with 17 bases between. The CDR3 has 16 residues.